This entry features one TCR beta chain sequence. Its specificity is not known. These data originate in a study of memory CD4+ T cells and cytomegalovirus serostatus. General study results and limits: Of 150 to 200 reported CMV TCRbeta sequences, about 70 were found in memory CD4+ repertoires.

The sort gate was single viable CD3+CD4+CD8-CD45RO+ cells for memory CD4+ T cells. There are 15 residues in the CDR3. V lost 2 bases, J lost 4 bases, and 12 bases lay in between. Germline V gives CDR1 SGHVS, CDR2 FQNEAQ. Clones were sequenced by immunoSEQ multiplex PCR, and TCRdb holds only the in-frame ones, with some missing. The profile shows 40,000 to 55,000 clones, 82% of them singletons. The rearrangement joins TRBV7-8 to TRBJ1-3; D is unclear. The TCR originated in an adult in good health and CMV-seronegative. Sample: memory CD4+ T cells from blood. CDR3 nucleotide sequence: TGTGCCAGCAGCTTACTGGGGAATTCCGGAAACACCATATATTTT. It translates to CASSLLGNSGNTIYF.